This entry is about one TCR beta chain. This sample is part of a study of blood T cell repertoires in COVID-19. As processed by the authors: Estimation of nucleated cell counts was performed using reference gene primer amplification. The data were produced by immunoSEQ multiplex PCR, yet TCRdb's version contains in-frame clones alone and is incomplete. From that table come the V and J calls and clone size; the DNA was used to work out D and trimming. The sample consists of 150,000 to 200,000 clones, 75% to 90% of them appearing once. The germline V gene has CDR1 SQVTM and CDR2 ANQGSEA. V lost 5 bases and J lost 4; bases outside the gene matches: 8. CDR3 size: 15 residues.

This clonotype was obtained from a woman aged 40 to 50 with acute COVID-19. The chain joins TRBV29-1 to TRBJ1-1, with 12 bases matching TRBD1. The specimen was PBMCs or T cells enriched from blood (not recorded which). In DNA form, the CDR3 reads TGCAGCGTTCCGGGACAGGGGGCTTTGTCCACTGAAGCTTTCTTT. It specifies CSVPGQGALSTEAFF. Together with reference TRBV29-1 and TRBJ1-1, the CDR3 gives the full variable domain: SAVISQKPSRDICQRGTSLTIQCQVDSQVTMMFWYRQQPGQSLTLIATANQGSEATYESGFVIDKFPISRPNLTFSTLTVSNMSPEDSSIYLCSVPGQGALSTEAFFGQGTRLTVV.